The clone carrying this T cell receptor (beta chain) appeared a few times. Its antigen is as yet unknown. The data were taken from a study of CD8 T cells in ankylosing spondylitis. CDR1 SGHVS and CDR2 FNYEAQ come from the germline V gene. The CDR3 covers 14 residues. Trimming cost V 1 base and J 5 bases; bases outside gene matches: 2. TCRdb ran MiXCR on the 5' RACE reads and lists one entry per CDR3 protein. The sample holds hundreds of thousands of distinct CDR3 sequences, approximately 12% seen once. Study-wide results and limits: Seven or eight highly homologous variants formed a TCR beta motif that appeared characteristic of ankylosing spondylitis blood.

The source is a male donor with ankylosing spondylitis. The specimen was blood, either unsorted or a sorted T cell fraction (not recorded which). V usage is TRBV7-6 and J usage is TRBJ1-1; 9 nucleotides align to TRBD1. The CDR3 reads CASSLGGTGTEAFF. The CDR3 nucleotides read TGTGCCAGCAGCTTAGGGGGGACAGGGACTGAAGCTTTCTTT.